These 23 T cell receptor beta chains originate from one sample sequenced in a study of blood T cell repertoires in COVID-19. TCRdb keeps only in-frame clones here, not all; method: immunoSEQ multiplex PCR. In the table there are tens of thousands of clones, about 88% of which are singletons. Sequencing input: peripheral blood. The receptors were sampled from a man between 50 and 59 years old in a cohort sampled during active COVID-19.

This clone came up many times. The chain is built from TRBV29-1 and TRBJ1-4; D possibly corresponds to TRBD1 (5 bases). Germline V lookup: CDR1 SQVTM, CDR2 ANQGSEA. Between the trimmed V and J ends, which lost 6 bases and 10 bases, there was a span of 21 bases. The CDR3 is 14 residues long. CDR3 loop: CSVNTGTGGGKLFF. CDR3 nucleotides: TGCAGCGTGAACACCGGGACGGGGGGTGGAAAACTGTTTTTT.

The rearrangement joins TRBV7-3 to TRBJ2-3; no clear D. The CDR3 length is 16 residues. The V end lost 0 bases, the J end lost 6 bases, and 16 bases lay between the germline ends. Germline lookup yields CDR1 SGHTA and CDR2 FQGTGA. The CDR3 here is CASSLTGYRPADTQYF. DNA for the CDR3: TGTGCCAGCAGCTTAACGGGCTACCGTCCTGCGGATACGCAGTATTTT.

The chain has TRBV9 and TRBJ1-6; 7 nucleotides align to TRBD1. CDR1 is SGDLS, CDR2 YYNGEE, per germline. J gave up 3 bases and V 3 bases, and 3 bases lay outside the gene matches. The CDR3 loop spans 15 amino acids. CDR3 residues: CASSAWDSYNSPLHF. As DNA, the CDR3 is TGTGCCAGCAGCGCGTGGGACAGCTATAATTCACCCCTCCACTTT.

This clone has only a few counts. The J gene is TRBJ2-2, the V gene TRBV30; perhaps TRBD2 as D (5 bases). Looked up from germline, CDR1 is GTSNPN and CDR2 is SVGIG (reference sequence). The V gene lost 1 base and the J gene lost 3 bases, with 9 bases spanning the gap. This CDR3 has 14 residues. CDR3 DNA sequence: TGTGCCTGGAGTGGAGACGGGGACACCGGGGAGCTGTTTTTT. Protein: CAWSGDGDTGELFF.

The chain recombines TRBV9 with TRBJ1-5; TRBD1 aligns across 9 bases. Per the germline V gene, CDR1 is SGDLS and CDR2 is YYNGEE. The CDR3 is made up of 14 amino acids. With V trimmed by 3 bases and J by 4 bases, 2 bases remained unmatched. CDR3 region: CASSEGTGNQPQHF. Here the CDR3 DNA reads TGTGCCAGCAGCGAGGGGACAGGGAATCAGCCCCAGCATTTT.

V is TRBV10-3 and J is TRBJ2-3, with TRBD2 matching 10 bases. Germline lookup yields CDR1 ENHRY and CDR2 SYGVKD. With 2 bases clipped from V and 5 bases from J, the junction kept 7 bases outside the gene matches. This CDR3 spans 16 amino acids. DNA for the CDR3: TGTGCCATCAGTGAGCCGGGACTAGCGAGTAGAGATACGCAGTATTTT. This translates into CAISEPGLASRDTQYF.

V is TRBV18 and J is TRBJ2-7, with D perhaps matching TRBD1 (6 bases). Per the germline V gene, CDR1 is KGHSH and CDR2 is LQKENI. The germline V and J ends were trimmed by 4 bases and 5 bases, with 18 bases remaining between them. The CDR3 runs to 15 residues. For the CDR3, the DNA is TGTGCCAGCTCACTAGCAGGCACAGGGTCCGACGAGCAGTACTTC. Its protein is CASSLAGTGSDEQYF.

The chain carries TRBV23-1 and TRBJ1-6, with D maybe TRBD1 (6 bases). TRBV23-1 counts as an open reading frame of uncertain function. V lost 2 bases to trimming and J lost 10 bases, with 18 bases between them. The CDR3 has 16 residues. The DNA for the CDR3 is TGCGCCAGCAGTCAAAGGGCAGGGGAGATACACTCACCCCTCCACTTT. Its protein is CASSQRAGEIHSPLHF.

The gene calls are TRBV20-1 and TRBJ1-2; D perhaps matches TRBD1 (5 bases). Germline values: CDR1 DFQATT, CDR2 SNEGSKA (reference sequence). Trimming removed 3 bases at V and 5 bases at J, with 13 bases between. The CDR3 totals 13 residues. The CDR3 region is CSASRAGNYGYTF. CDR3 nucleotide sequence: TGCAGTGCTAGTCGGGCAGGGAATTATGGCTACACCTTC.

The V gene is TRBV6-2 or TRBV6-3, the J gene TRBJ1-2; no reliable D call. Germline loops: CDR1 MNHEY, CDR2 SVGEGT. The CDR3 contains 13 residues. The germline V and J ends were trimmed by 0 bases and 8 bases, with 10 bases remaining between them. The CDR3 loop is CASSYSPGSGYTF. The CDR3, as DNA: TGTGCCAGCAGTTACTCGCCGGGGTCGGGCTACACCTTC.

This clone is a singleton in its sample. The V gene is TRBV18, the J gene TRBJ1-1; D perhaps matches TRBD1 (6 bases). This CDR3 comprises 14 residues. Trimming pared 0 bases from V and 5 bases from J, leaving 10 bases between. The germline V gene has CDR1 KGHSH and CDR2 LQKENI. CDR3 coding DNA: TGTGCCAGCTCACCACCGGGGGCGAGGACTGAAGCTTTCTTT. This codes for CASSPPGARTEAFF.

The chain couples TRBV29-1 to TRBJ2-5; TRBD2 might be the D (5 bases). Per germline, CDR1 SQVTM and CDR2 ANQGSEA. Trimming left V 8 bases short and J 6 bases short, with 16 bases between. This CDR3 has 12 residues. The CDR3 region has the DNA TGCAGCTCCCGGGAAGCTGGGCAGACCCAGTACTTC. This encodes CSSREAGQTQYF.

The V gene is TRBV7-3, the J gene TRBJ2-2; possibly TRBD1 for D (7 bases). Germline V lookup: CDR1 SGHTA, CDR2 FQGTGA. Trimming left V 5 bases short and J 5 bases short, with 15 bases between. The CDR3 runs to 15 residues. The CDR3 DNA reads as TGTGCCAGCAGCCTCCGGGCAGGGGGGACCGGGGAGCTGTTTTTT. Amino acid sequence: CASSLRAGGTGELFF.

CDR3 sequence: CASSQDNRVFDTIYF. Here the CDR3 DNA reads TGCGCCAGCAGCCAAGATAACAGGGTATTTGACACCATATATTTT. V usage is TRBV4-1 and J usage is TRBJ1-3; D is perhaps TRBD1 (6 bases). V was cut by 0 bases and J by 8 bases, with 14 bases left in between. This CDR3 comprises 15 residues. Germline V gene sequence: CDR1 MGHRA, CDR2 YSYEKL.

This clone has only one observation. V and J are TRBV5-6 and TRBJ1-2, with D perhaps matching TRBD1 (5 bases). V was cut by 0 bases and J by 4 bases, with 13 bases left in between. The CDR3 consists of 15 residues. From germline, CDR1 is SGHDT and CDR2 YYEEEE. CDR3 nucleotides: TGTGCCAGCAGCTTGGGAGACAGTATAAGCTATGGCTACACCTTC. Its translation is CASSLGDSISYGYTF.

The chain is built from TRBV19 and TRBJ2-1; TRBD2 aligns across 14 bases. The CDR3 is made up of 16 amino acids. The V gene's germline CDR1 is LNHDA and CDR2 SQIVND (reference sequence). V lost 3 bases, J lost 7 bases, and 5 bases stayed unmatched. The CDR3 loop reads CASSMIGLAGGNEQFF. The CDR3 bases are TGTGCCAGTAGTATGATCGGACTAGCGGGGGGAAATGAGCAGTTCTTC.

For the CDR3, the DNA is TGTGCCAGCAGTCGTACAGGGGGCGGATACAATGAGCAGTTCTTC. It yields the protein CASSRTGGGYNEQFF. This chain joins TRBV5-6 and TRBJ2-1, with 9 nucleotides matching TRBD1. The germline CDR1 and CDR2 sequences are SGHDT and YYEEEE. The CDR3 contains 15 residues. V lost 5 bases to trimming and J lost 4 bases; unmatched junction nucleotides: 7. Drawing the rest from reference TRBV5-6 and TRBJ2-1, the complete variable domain is DAGVTQSPTHLIKTRGQQVTLRCSPKSGHDTVSWYQQALGQGPQFIFQYYEEEERQRGNFPDRFSGHQFPNYSSELNVNALLLGDSALYLCASSRTGGGYNEQFFGPGTRLTVL.

The chain is built from TRBV7-2 and TRBJ2-1; D unresolved. V was pared by 5 bases and J by 8 bases, with 7 bases between. The CDR3 contains 11 residues. Germline V gene data show CDR1 as SGHTA and CDR2 as FQGNSA. The CDR3 DNA sequence: TGTGCCAGCAGCCTGACTGATGAGCAGTTCTTC. It codes for CASSLTDEQFF. The full variable domain, completed using reference TRBV7-2 and TRBJ2-1, is GAGVSQSPSNKVTEKGKDVELRCDPISGHTALYWYRQSLGQGLEFLIYFQGNSAPDKSGLPSDRFSAERTGGSVSTLTIQRTQQEDSAVYLCASSLTDEQFFGPGTRLTVL.

The rearrangement uses TRBV27 and TRBJ1-1; D is perhaps TRBD1 (6 bases). With 3 bases removed from V and 6 bases from J, the gap between germline ends came to 11 bases. The CDR3 extends over 13 amino acids. Germline CDR1 MNHEY, CDR2 SMNVEV (reference sequence). CDR3: CASSFRAGAEAFF. The CDR3 DNA is TGTGCCAGCAGTTTCCGGGCAGGGGCTGAAGCTTTCTTT.

V is TRBV5-4 and J is TRBJ2-2; 7 positions match TRBD1. The V segment lost 4 bases and the J segment 7 bases; nucleotides outside the gene matches: 13. Germline CDR1 is SGHNT and CDR2 is YYREEE (reference sequence). The CDR3 consists of 16 residues. The CDR3 sequence is CASSPPTGLGNGELFF. CDR3 nucleotides: TGTGCCAGCAGCCCACCGACAGGGTTAGGTAACGGGGAGCTGTTTTTT.

This sequence joins TRBV3-1 (or the pseudogene TRBV3-2) and TRBJ2-2; 15 bases match TRBD2. The V and J ends lost 8 bases and 5 bases, in that order; junction bases with no gene match: 6. The CDR3 is 16 amino acids. From germline, CDR1 is LGHDT and CDR2 YNNKEL (reference sequence). The CDR3: CASRRTSGGETGELFF. The CDR3, as DNA: TGTGCCAGCCGACGGACTAGCGGGGGGGAAACCGGGGAGCTGTTTTTT.

This chain links TRBV6-5 with TRBJ2-5, with 7 bases that match TRBD1. J gave up 5 bases and V 7 bases, and 4 bases lay outside the gene matches. This CDR3 contains 12 residues. Germline V CDR1 and CDR2: MNHEY, SVGAGI. CDR3 residues: CASKDRVETQYF. CDR3 nucleotide sequence: TGTGCCAGCAAAGACAGGGTTGAGACCCAGTACTTC.

The chain has TRBV7-9 and TRBJ2-3; 10 bases fit TRBD2. Germline values: CDR1 SEHNR, CDR2 FQNEAQ (reference sequence). J lost 8 bases, V lost 3 bases, and 14 bases had no gene match. The CDR3 covers 17 residues. This CDR3 is CASSFPTSGKESATQYF. The CDR3 coding sequence is TGTGCCAGCAGCTTTCCCACTAGCGGGAAGGAGAGTGCTACGCAGTATTTT.